This entry lists 7 T cell receptor beta chains sequenced from one sample in a study of blood T cell repertoires in COVID-19. Profiled with immunoSEQ multiplex PCR; TCRdb holds only in-frame clones, not every one. The data hold about 260,000 clones, with 87% observed a single time. Sample: peripheral blood. The receptor source for this set is a woman aged 40-49 years who had recovered from COVID-19.

This sequence joins TRBV11-2 and TRBJ2-1, with a weak D call TRBD1 (6 bases). V gave up 5 bases and J gave up 4 bases, with 21 bases separating them. The CDR3 runs to 17 residues. Germline V gene data show CDR1 as SGHAT and CDR2 as FQNNGV. The DNA for the CDR3 is TGTGCCAGCAGCCCCCCCGTGGGGGCAAGGGGGTACAATGAGCAGTTCTTC. This codes for CASSPPVGARGYNEQFF.

The genes are TRBV5-1 and TRBJ2-7, with D possibly TRBD1 on 5 matching bases. The CDR3 consists of 14 residues. Germline assignment: CDR1 SGHRS and CDR2 YFSETQ. Trimming left V 4 bases short and J 1 base short, with 12 bases between. The CDR3 loop is CASSRVTASYEQYF. The CDR3 coding sequence is TGCGCCAGCAGCCGTGTGACAGCTTCCTACGAGCAGTACTTC. Looking up the rest from reference TRBV5-1 and TRBJ2-7 gives the full variable domain: KAGVTQTPRYLIKTRGQQVTLSCSPISGHRSVSWYQQTPGQGLQFLFEYFSETQRNKGNFPGRFSGRQFSNSRSEMNVSTLELGDSALYLCASSRVTASYEQYFGPGTRLTVT.

CDR3 loop: CASSKDRLGGYGYTF. CDR3 in DNA: TGTGCCAGCAGCAAAGACAGGCTTGGCGGTTATGGCTACACCTTC. The chain combines TRBV2 with TRBJ1-2; a possible D gene is TRBD1 (6 bases). CDR3 size: 15 residues. The germline V gene encodes CDR1 SNHLY and CDR2 FYNNEI. Deletions cut 6 bases from V and 5 bases from J, with 19 bases between.

The rearrangement links TRBV4-1 to TRBJ1-5, with a possible D match to TRBD1 (6 bases). The CDR3 is 17 amino acids. The germline V gene encodes CDR1 MGHRA and CDR2 YSYEKL. Trimming stripped 4 bases from V and 3 bases from J, with 19 bases between. CDR3 region: CASSPGEGVRNNQPQHF. For the CDR3, the DNA is TGCGCCAGCAGCCCGGGTGAGGGGGTGAGGAACAATCAGCCCCAGCATTTT.

This chain connects TRBV2 to TRBJ2-5; 9 bases are shared with TRBD1. This CDR3 is 17 amino acids long. In germline, CDR1 is SNHLY, CDR2 FYNNEI. V lost 6 bases and J lost 4; bases outside the gene matches: 15. CDR3 sequence reads: CASRGRTGALEVETQYF. The DNA of the CDR3 is TGTGCCAGCAGGGGGAGGACAGGGGCGTTAGAGGTAGAGACCCAGTACTTC.

This clone was detected only a few times. V and J are TRBV2 and TRBJ1-2, with 10 nucleotides matching TRBD1. V trimming: 7 bases; J trimming: 7 bases; junction bases outside the gene matches: 6. The germline V gene encodes CDR1 SNHLY and CDR2 FYNNEI. This CDR3 is 13 amino acids long. In DNA, the CDR3 is TGTGCCAGCATGACAGGGGGCTCTGTTGGCTACACCTTC. Protein: CASMTGGSVGYTF.

The V call is TRBV7-9, the J call TRBJ1-2; 7 nucleotides match TRBD1. Germline V gene sequence: CDR1 SEHNR, CDR2 FQNEAQ (reference sequence). The CDR3 is 14 amino acids. V was pared by 5 bases and J by 2 bases, with 5 bases of the junction left unmatched. The CDR3 here is CASSTPQGNYGYTF. CDR3 nucleotide sequence: TGTGCCAGCAGCACTCCACAGGGGAACTATGGCTACACCTTC.